A selection of T cell receptor beta chains follows, all from one sample in a study of PD-1 blockade in mismatch repair-deficient tumors. Assay used: immunoSEQ multiplex PCR; TCRdb lists only in-frame clones, some missing. The table includes 100,000 to 150,000 clones, approximately 86% detected once. The starting material was peripheral blood, obtained 44 weeks after starting pembrolizumab. These receptors all come from an adult with mismatch repair-deficient cancer. CDR3s include the opening cysteine and the closing phenylalanine or tryptophan. The order of the fields is clone size, CDR3 length, D gene, V gene, J gene, CDR3 protein, CDR3 DNA. A D gene is named only where the DNA matches it firmly. Clone size is not always given. Where it is, it says once, few, many or a class for expanded clones.

clone size: NA; CDR3 length: 18; D gene: TRBD1; V gene: TRBV2; J gene: TRBJ1-4; CDR3 protein: CASSPQGGQGATNEKLFF; CDR3 DNA: TGTGCCAGCAGCCCACAGGGGGGACAGGGCGCAACTAATGAAAAACTGTTTTTT
clone size: NA; CDR3 length: 18; D gene: TRBD1; V gene: TRBV7-8; J gene: TRBJ2-6; CDR3 protein: CASSSRTGGTSGANVLTF; CDR3 DNA: TGTGCCAGCAGCTCCCGGACAGGGGGTACCTCTGGGGCCAACGTCCTGACTTTC
clone size: NA; CDR3 length: 14; D gene: NA; V gene: TRBV28; J gene: TRBJ2-1; CDR3 protein: CASTWDFSYNEQFF; CDR3 DNA: TGTGCCAGCACTTGGGACTTCTCCTACAATGAGCAGTTCTTC
clone size: NA; CDR3 length: 13; D gene: NA; V gene: TRBV28; J gene: TRBJ2-7; CDR3 protein: CASSPVGGVEQYF; CDR3 DNA: TGTGCCAGCAGTCCGGTGGGGGGAGTCGAGCAGTACTTC
clone size: NA; CDR3 length: 14; D gene: NA; V gene: TRBV6-1; J gene: TRBJ2-7; CDR3 protein: CASSARGRRYEQYF; CDR3 DNA: TGTGCCAGCAGTGCTAGGGGCCGTAGGTACGAGCAGTACTTC
clone size: NA; CDR3 length: 14; D gene: NA; V gene: TRBV28; J gene: TRBJ1-2; CDR3 protein: CASSSHDSAYGYTF; CDR3 DNA: TGTGCCAGCAGTTCCCATGACAGCGCTTATGGCTACACCTTC
clone size: NA; CDR3 length: 12; D gene: NA; V gene: TRBV29-1; J gene: TRBJ2-5; CDR3 protein: CSVHQVQETQYF; CDR3 DNA: TGCAGCGTTCATCAGGTTCAAGAGACCCAGTACTTC
clone size: NA; CDR3 length: 16; D gene: TRBD1; V gene: TRBV28; J gene: TRBJ1-2; CDR3 protein: CASSLWAGGPNYGYTF; CDR3 DNA: TGTGCCAGCAGTTTATGGGCAGGGGGCCCTAACTATGGCTACACCTTC
clone size: NA; CDR3 length: 15; D gene: NA; V gene: TRBV5-1; J gene: TRBJ2-2; CDR3 protein: CASTPMRRGTGELFF; CDR3 DNA: TGCGCCAGCACCCCTATGAGGAGGGGCACCGGGGAGCTGTTTTTT
clone size: NA; CDR3 length: 15; D gene: NA; V gene: TRBV18; J gene: TRBJ2-4; CDR3 protein: CASSVVAGRRDIQYF; CDR3 DNA: TGTGCCAGCTCAGTCGTGGCCGGGAGAAGGGACATTCAGTACTTC
clone size: NA; CDR3 length: 11; D gene: NA; V gene: TRBV28; J gene: TRBJ2-7; CDR3 protein: CASTSGYEQYF; CDR3 DNA: TGTGCCAGCACGAGTGGGTACGAGCAGTACTTC
clone size: NA; CDR3 length: 14; D gene: NA; V gene: TRBV5-1; J gene: TRBJ2-1; CDR3 protein: CASSLPSANNEQFF; CDR3 DNA: TGCGCCAGCAGCCTGCCTAGCGCAAACAATGAGCAGTTCTTC
clone size: NA; CDR3 length: 14; D gene: TRBD1; V gene: TRBV6-1; J gene: TRBJ1-2; CDR3 protein: CASSRDRGSEGYTF; CDR3 DNA: TGTGCCAGCAGCCGGGACAGGGGAAGCGAGGGCTACACCTTC
clone size: once; CDR3 length: 15; D gene: NA; V gene: TRBV15; J gene: TRBJ2-1; CDR3 protein: CATSRVGGKDNEQFF; CDR3 DNA: TGTGCCACCAGCAGAGTAGGGGGGAAAGACAATGAGCAGTTCTTC
clone size: NA; CDR3 length: 18; D gene: TRBD2; V gene: TRBV11-3; J gene: TRBJ2-7; CDR3 protein: CASSRRGRAGGEGYEQYF; CDR3 DNA: TGTGCCAGCAGCCGACGCGGGAGAGCGGGGGGTGAGGGGTACGAGCAGTACTTC
clone size: few; CDR3 length: 11; D gene: NA; V gene: TRBV18; J gene: TRBJ2-7; CDR3 protein: CASSRDHEQYF; CDR3 DNA: TGTGCCAGCTCACGAGACCACGAGCAGTACTTC
clone size: NA; CDR3 length: 13; D gene: TRBD2; V gene: TRBV29-1; J gene: TRBJ2-5; CDR3 protein: CSAEGRDQETQYF; CDR3 DNA: TGCAGCGCGGAAGGGAGGGACCAAGAGACCCAGTACTTC
clone size: NA; CDR3 length: 12; D gene: NA; V gene: TRBV7-2; J gene: TRBJ2-6; CDR3 protein: CASSSPANVLTF; CDR3 DNA: TGTGCCAGCAGCTCTCCGGCCAACGTCCTGACTTTC
clone size: NA; CDR3 length: 15; D gene: NA; V gene: TRBV13; J gene: TRBJ2-6; CDR3 protein: CATRSEGSEANVLTF; CDR3 DNA: TGTGCCACCCGGTCGGAGGGGTCTGAGGCCAACGTCCTGACTTTC
clone size: NA; CDR3 length: 15; D gene: TRBD1; V gene: TRBV6-5; J gene: TRBJ2-5; CDR3 protein: CASSNRQGAGETQYF; CDR3 DNA: TGTGCCAGCAGTAACCGACAGGGGGCGGGGGAGACCCAGTACTTC
clone size: NA; CDR3 length: 15; D gene: TRBD1; V gene: TRBV27; J gene: TRBJ1-4; CDR3 protein: CASSLLSQGAGKLFF; CDR3 DNA: TGTGCCAGCAGTTTATTGTCGCAGGGGGCGGGAAAACTGTTTTTT
clone size: NA; CDR3 length: 13; D gene: NA; V gene: TRBV18; J gene: TRBJ2-7; CDR3 protein: CASSLTDSYEQYF; CDR3 DNA: TGTGCCAGCTCATTGACTGACTCCTACGAGCAGTACTTC
clone size: NA; CDR3 length: 16; D gene: NA; V gene: TRBV23-1; J gene: TRBJ1-5; CDR3 protein: CASSRITGNSNQPQHF; CDR3 DNA: TGCGCCAGCAGTCGAATTACAGGCAATAGCAATCAGCCCCAGCATTTT
clone size: NA; CDR3 length: 14; D gene: NA; V gene: TRBV2; J gene: TRBJ2-3; CDR3 protein: CASRTGGGTDTQYF; CDR3 DNA: TGTGCCAGCAGAACGGGGGGCGGCACAGATACGCAGTATTTT
clone size: NA; CDR3 length: 13; D gene: NA; V gene: TRBV18; J gene: TRBJ2-2; CDR3 protein: CASSMAGTGELFF; CDR3 DNA: TGTGCCAGCTCGATGGCCGGCACCGGGGAGCTGTTTTTT
clone size: NA; CDR3 length: 14; D gene: TRBD2; V gene: TRBV7-8; J gene: TRBJ2-5; CDR3 protein: CASSSRTGGETQYF; CDR3 DNA: TGTGCCAGCAGCTCCCGGACGGGAGGAGAGACCCAGTACTTC
clone size: NA; CDR3 length: 15; D gene: TRBD1; V gene: TRBV9; J gene: TRBJ2-2; CDR3 protein: CASSPGTGWVGELFF; CDR3 DNA: TGTGCCAGCAGCCCAGGGACAGGGTGGGTCGGGGAGCTGTTTTTT
clone size: NA; CDR3 length: 14; D gene: TRBD2; V gene: TRBV29-1; J gene: TRBJ2-1; CDR3 protein: CSVDRGRAYNEQFF; CDR3 DNA: TGCAGCGTTGATCGCGGGAGGGCTTACAATGAGCAGTTCTTC
clone size: NA; CDR3 length: 16; D gene: TRBD1; V gene: TRBV15; J gene: TRBJ1-5; CDR3 protein: CATSRPTGMGNQPQHF; CDR3 DNA: TGTGCCACCAGCAGACCGACAGGGATGGGCAATCAGCCCCAGCATTTT
clone size: NA; CDR3 length: 14; D gene: NA; V gene: TRBV9; J gene: TRBJ2-2; CDR3 protein: CASSVAPNTGELFF; CDR3 DNA: TGTGCCAGCAGCGTAGCCCCAAACACCGGGGAGCTGTTTTTT
clone size: NA; CDR3 length: 15; D gene: NA; V gene: TRBV28; J gene: TRBJ1-5; CDR3 protein: CASSLVFYSNQPQHF; CDR3 DNA: TGTGCCAGCAGTTTAGTTTTCTATAGCAATCAGCCCCAGCATTTT
clone size: NA; CDR3 length: 13; D gene: TRBD2; V gene: TRBV29-1; J gene: TRBJ2-2; CDR3 protein: CSGSGRASGELFF; CDR3 DNA: TGCAGCGGAAGCGGGAGGGCCTCCGGGGAGCTGTTTTTT
clone size: few; CDR3 length: 15; D gene: NA; V gene: TRBV10-3; J gene: TRBJ1-2; CDR3 protein: CAARRGELANYGYTF; CDR3 DNA: TGTGCCGCCCGCAGAGGGGAGTTAGCTAACTATGGCTACACCTTC
clone size: NA; CDR3 length: 14; D gene: TRBD1; V gene: TRBV7-8; J gene: TRBJ1-1; CDR3 protein: CASSPGQKNTEAFF; CDR3 DNA: TGTGCCAGCAGCCCGGGACAGAAGAACACTGAAGCTTTCTTT
clone size: NA; CDR3 length: 12; D gene: NA; V gene: TRBV28; J gene: TRBJ2-7; CDR3 protein: CASSLQGFEQYF; CDR3 DNA: TGTGCCAGCAGTTTACAGGGTTTCGAGCAGTACTTC
clone size: NA; CDR3 length: 18; D gene: TRBD2; V gene: TRBV11-2; J gene: TRBJ2-1; CDR3 protein: CASSSLAGGHRAWGEQFF; CDR3 DNA: TGTGCCAGCAGCTCTCTAGCGGGAGGTCACCGGGCCTGGGGGGAGCAGTTCTTC
clone size: NA; CDR3 length: 14; D gene: NA; V gene: TRBV18; J gene: TRBJ1-4; CDR3 protein: CASSQGPSNEKLFF; CDR3 DNA: TGTGCCAGCTCACAGGGGCCCTCTAATGAAAAACTGTTTTTT
clone size: NA; CDR3 length: 15; D gene: NA; V gene: TRBV19; J gene: TRBJ1-5; CDR3 protein: CASSIGGQGGQPQHF; CDR3 DNA: TGTGCCAGTAGTATTGGGGGGCAGGGAGGACAGCCCCAGCATTTT
clone size: NA; CDR3 length: 15; D gene: TRBD1; V gene: TRBV6-1; J gene: TRBJ2-3; CDR3 protein: CASRKGQGATDTQYF; CDR3 DNA: TGTGCCAGCAGGAAGGGACAGGGGGCCACAGATACGCAGTATTTT
clone size: NA; CDR3 length: 14; D gene: NA; V gene: TRBV5-4; J gene: TRBJ2-5; CDR3 protein: CASSFGGSQETQYF; CDR3 DNA: TGTGCCAGCAGCTTTGGTGGGTCCCAAGAGACCCAGTACTTC
clone size: few; CDR3 length: 13; D gene: NA; V gene: TRBV28; J gene: TRBJ2-7; CDR3 protein: CASIVTGSYEQYF; CDR3 DNA: TGTGCCAGCATAGTCACAGGGTCCTACGAGCAGTACTTC
clone size: NA; CDR3 length: 14; D gene: TRBD1; V gene: TRBV7-9; J gene: TRBJ2-7; CDR3 protein: CASSFEAGGYEQYF; CDR3 DNA: TGTGCCAGCAGCTTTGAGGCAGGGGGCTACGAGCAGTACTTC